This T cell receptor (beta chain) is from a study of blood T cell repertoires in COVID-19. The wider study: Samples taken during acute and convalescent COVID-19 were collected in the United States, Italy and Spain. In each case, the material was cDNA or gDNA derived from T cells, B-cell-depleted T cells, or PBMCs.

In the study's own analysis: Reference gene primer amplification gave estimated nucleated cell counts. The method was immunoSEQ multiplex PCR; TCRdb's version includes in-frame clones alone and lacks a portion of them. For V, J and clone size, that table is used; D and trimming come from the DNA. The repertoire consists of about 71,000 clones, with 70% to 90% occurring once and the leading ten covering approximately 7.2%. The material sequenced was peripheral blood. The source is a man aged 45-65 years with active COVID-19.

Here the CDR3 reads CSVEAGGVWDSPLHF. CDR3 nucleotide sequence: TGCAGCGTTGAGGCAGGGGGCGTTTGGGATTCACCCCTCCACTTT. The chain is built from TRBV29-1 and TRBJ1-6; TRBD1 matches at 8 bases. With 3 bases clipped from V and 8 bases from J, the junction kept 9 bases outside the gene matches. From germline, CDR1 is SQVTM and CDR2 ANQGSEA. The CDR3 has 15 residues.